This T cell receptor (beta chain) appears in the sequencing data of a study of shared clonotypes between healthy human individuals. Looked up from germline, CDR1 is LGHNT and CDR2 is FRNRAP. The CDR3 totals 14 residues. The V segment lost 6 bases and the J segment 8 bases; nucleotides outside the gene matches: 11. TCRdb's table, derived via immunoSEQ multiplex PCR, lists solely in-frame clones and lacks some. The sample includes roughly 1,100,000 clones, roughly 80% seen only once; the top ten take 1.4%. The chain carries TRBV12-5 and TRBJ1-2; 8 bases align to TRBD1. Source material: memory CD4+ T cells sorted from blood. Subset meaning: CD45RA-negative fraction. The TCR sequence derives from a man aged 18 to 30 in good health. CDR3 DNA sequence: TGTGCTAGTGGAGGACAGGGATGGTCTGGAGGCTACACCTTC. This gives the protein CASGGQGWSGGYTF.